This T cell receptor beta chain originates from a study of T-cell reconstitution after alpha-beta-depleted transplantation in children. Researchers prepared the TCRbeta library using unique molecular identifiers, the study reports. Via MiXCR, TCRdb re-called the PCR reads, giving one row per CDR3 protein. The sample has hundreds of thousands of distinct CDR3 sequences, about an eighth seen once. Trimming pared 1 base from V and 7 bases from J, leaving 16 bases between. The CDR3 runs to 16 residues. From germline, CDR1 is LGHNA and CDR2 YSLEER. The rearrangement joins TRBV4-3 to TRBJ2-2; no firm D call. The sequence derives from a human donor who donated a stem cell graft to a child with Fanconi anemia. Source: PBMCs, taken from the stem cell graft. DNA for the CDR3: TGCGCCAGCAGCCAAGGTAGCCCAAACGCGGTCGGGGAGCTGTTTTTT. Protein sequence: CASSQGSPNAVGELFF.